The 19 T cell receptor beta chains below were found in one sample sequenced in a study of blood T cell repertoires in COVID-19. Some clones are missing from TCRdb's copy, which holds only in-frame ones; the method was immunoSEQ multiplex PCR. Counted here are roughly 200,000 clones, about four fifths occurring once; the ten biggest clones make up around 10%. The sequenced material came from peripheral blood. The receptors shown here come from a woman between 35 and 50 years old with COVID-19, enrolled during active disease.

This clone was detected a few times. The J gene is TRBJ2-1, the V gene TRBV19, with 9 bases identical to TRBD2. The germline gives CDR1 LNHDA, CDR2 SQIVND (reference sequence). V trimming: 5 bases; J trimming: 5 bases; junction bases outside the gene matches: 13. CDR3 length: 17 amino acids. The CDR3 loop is CASSPRFSGRINNEQFF. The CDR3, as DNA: TGTGCCAGTAGTCCACGCTTTAGCGGGAGAATCAACAATGAGCAGTTCTTC.

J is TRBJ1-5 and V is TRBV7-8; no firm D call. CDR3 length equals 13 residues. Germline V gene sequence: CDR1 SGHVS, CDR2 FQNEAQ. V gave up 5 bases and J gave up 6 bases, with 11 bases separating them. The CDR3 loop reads CASSPSTVQPQHF. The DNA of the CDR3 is TGTGCCAGCAGCCCGAGCACGGTTCAGCCCCAGCATTTT.

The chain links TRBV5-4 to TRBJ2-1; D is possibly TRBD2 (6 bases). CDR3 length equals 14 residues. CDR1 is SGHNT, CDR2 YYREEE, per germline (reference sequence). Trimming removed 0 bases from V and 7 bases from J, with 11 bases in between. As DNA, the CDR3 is TGTGCCAGCAGCTTGGCCGGACTACTGAATGAGCAGTTCTTC. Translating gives CASSLAGLLNEQFF.

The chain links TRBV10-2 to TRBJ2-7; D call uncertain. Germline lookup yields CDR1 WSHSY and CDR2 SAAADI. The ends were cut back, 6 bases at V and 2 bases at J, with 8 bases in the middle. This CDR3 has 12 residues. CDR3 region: CASRYSTYEQYF. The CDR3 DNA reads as TGCGCCAGCAGATACTCCACCTACGAGCAGTACTTC.

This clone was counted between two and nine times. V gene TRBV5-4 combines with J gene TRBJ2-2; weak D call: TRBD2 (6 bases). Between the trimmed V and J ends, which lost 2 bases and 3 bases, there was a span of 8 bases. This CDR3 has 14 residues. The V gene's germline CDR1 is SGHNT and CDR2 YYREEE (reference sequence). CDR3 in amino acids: CASSFPGDTGELFF. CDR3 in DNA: TGTGCCAGCAGCTTTCCGGGGGACACCGGGGAGCTGTTTTTT. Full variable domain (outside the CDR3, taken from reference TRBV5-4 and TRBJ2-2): ETGVTQSPTHLIKTRGQQVTLRCSSQSGHNTVSWYQQALGQGPQFIFQYYREEENGRGNFPPRFSGLQFPNYSSELNVNALELDDSALYLCASSFPGDTGELFFGEGSRLTVL.

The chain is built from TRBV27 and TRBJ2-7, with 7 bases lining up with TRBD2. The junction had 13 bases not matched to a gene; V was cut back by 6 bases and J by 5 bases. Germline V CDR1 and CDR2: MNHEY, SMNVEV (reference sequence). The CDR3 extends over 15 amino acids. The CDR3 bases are TGTGCCAGCAGGACCGTCGGGGGGAGGACCGACGAGCAGTACTTC. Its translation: CASRTVGGRTDEQYF.

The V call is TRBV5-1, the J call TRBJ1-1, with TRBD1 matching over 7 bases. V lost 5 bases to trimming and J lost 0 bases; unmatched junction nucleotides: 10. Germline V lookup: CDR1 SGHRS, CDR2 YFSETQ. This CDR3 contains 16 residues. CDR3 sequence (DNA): TGCGCCAGCAGACCAGTACAGGGGCCGTTGAACACTGAAGCTTTCTTT. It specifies CASRPVQGPLNTEAFF.

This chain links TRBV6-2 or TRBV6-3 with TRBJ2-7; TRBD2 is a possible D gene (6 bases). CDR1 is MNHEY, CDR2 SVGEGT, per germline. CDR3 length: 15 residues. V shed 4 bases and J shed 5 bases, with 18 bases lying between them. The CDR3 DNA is TGTGCCAGCAGTTCACCGGGACTTGGGGATGACGAGCAGTACTTC. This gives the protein CASSSPGLGDDEQYF.

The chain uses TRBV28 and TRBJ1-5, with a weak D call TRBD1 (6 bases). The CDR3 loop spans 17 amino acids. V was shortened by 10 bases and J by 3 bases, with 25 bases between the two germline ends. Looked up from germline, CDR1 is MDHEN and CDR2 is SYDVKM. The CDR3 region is CAIAKGWGHTSNQPQHF. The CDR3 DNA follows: TGTGCCATCGCTAAAGGGTGGGGACACACGTCCAATCAGCCCCAGCATTTT.

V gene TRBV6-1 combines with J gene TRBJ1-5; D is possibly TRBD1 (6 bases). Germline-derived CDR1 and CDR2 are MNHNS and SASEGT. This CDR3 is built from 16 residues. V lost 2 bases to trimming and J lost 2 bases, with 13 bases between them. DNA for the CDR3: TGTGCCAGCAGTGAATGGGCGGGGGCGGGCAATCAGCCCCAGCATTTT. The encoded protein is CASSEWAGAGNQPQHF.

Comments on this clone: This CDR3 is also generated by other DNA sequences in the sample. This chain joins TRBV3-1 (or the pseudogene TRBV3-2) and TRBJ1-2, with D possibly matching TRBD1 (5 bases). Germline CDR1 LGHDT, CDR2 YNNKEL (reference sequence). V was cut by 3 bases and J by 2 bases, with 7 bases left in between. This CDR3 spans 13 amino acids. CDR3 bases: TGTGCCAGCAGCCAGGCAGGGAACTATGGCTACACCTTC. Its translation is CASSQAGNYGYTF.

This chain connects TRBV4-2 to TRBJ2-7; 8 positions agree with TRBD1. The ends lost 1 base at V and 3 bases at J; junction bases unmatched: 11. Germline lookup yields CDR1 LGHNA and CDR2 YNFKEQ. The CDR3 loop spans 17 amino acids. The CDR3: CASSQAGSGRGLYEQYF. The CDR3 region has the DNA TGTGCCAGCAGCCAAGCGGGGTCGGGCAGGGGGCTCTACGAGCAGTACTTC.

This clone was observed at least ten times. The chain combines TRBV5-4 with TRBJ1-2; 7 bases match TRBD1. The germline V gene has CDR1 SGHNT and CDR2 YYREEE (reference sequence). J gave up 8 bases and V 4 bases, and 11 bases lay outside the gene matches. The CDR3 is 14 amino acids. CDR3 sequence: CASSPGVQGGGYTF. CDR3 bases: TGTGCCAGCAGCCCCGGTGTGCAGGGGGGCGGCTACACCTTC.

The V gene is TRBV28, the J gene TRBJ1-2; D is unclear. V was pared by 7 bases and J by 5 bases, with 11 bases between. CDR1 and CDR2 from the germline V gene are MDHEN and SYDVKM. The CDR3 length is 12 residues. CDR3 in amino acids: CASTQWQYGYTF. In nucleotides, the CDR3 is TGTGCCAGCACCCAGTGGCAGTATGGCTACACCTTC.

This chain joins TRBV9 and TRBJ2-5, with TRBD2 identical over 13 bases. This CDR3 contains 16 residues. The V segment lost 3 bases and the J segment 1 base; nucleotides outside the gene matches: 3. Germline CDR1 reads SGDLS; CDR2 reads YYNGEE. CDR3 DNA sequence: TGTGCCAGCAGCGCCGGACTAGCGGGAGCCCAAGAGACCCAGTACTTC. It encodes CASSAGLAGAQETQYF.

The CDR3 protein is CASSRTGDETQYF. Written as DNA, the CDR3 is TGTGCCAGCAGCCGGACAGGGGACGAGACCCAGTACTTC. V is TRBV5-4 and J is TRBJ2-5, with 9 bases fitting TRBD1. V shed 4 bases and J 5 bases; nucleotides not matched to a gene: 3. Germline V gives CDR1 SGHNT, CDR2 YYREEE (reference sequence). The CDR3 runs to 13 residues.

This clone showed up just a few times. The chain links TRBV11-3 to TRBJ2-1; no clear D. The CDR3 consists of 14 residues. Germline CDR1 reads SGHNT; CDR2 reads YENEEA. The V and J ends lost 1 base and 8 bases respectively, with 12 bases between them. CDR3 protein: CASSLASAADEQFF. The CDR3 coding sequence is TGTGCCAGCAGCTTAGCGTCGGCCGCGGATGAGCAGTTCTTC.

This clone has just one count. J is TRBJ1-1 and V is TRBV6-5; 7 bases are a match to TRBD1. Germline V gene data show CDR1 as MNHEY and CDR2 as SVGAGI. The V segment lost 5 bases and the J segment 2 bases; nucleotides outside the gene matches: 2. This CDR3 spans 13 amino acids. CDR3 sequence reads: CASSQGDNTEAFF. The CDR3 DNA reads TGTGCCAGCAGTCAGGGGGATAACACTGAAGCTTTCTTT.

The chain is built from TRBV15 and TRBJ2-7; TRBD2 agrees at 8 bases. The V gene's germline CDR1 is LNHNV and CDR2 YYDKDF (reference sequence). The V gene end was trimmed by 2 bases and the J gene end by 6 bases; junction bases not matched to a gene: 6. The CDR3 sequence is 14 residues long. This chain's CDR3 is CATSRSGGVGEQYF. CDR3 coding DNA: TGTGCCACCAGCAGATCGGGAGGGGTGGGCGAGCAGTACTTC. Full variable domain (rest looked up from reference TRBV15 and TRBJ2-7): DAMVIQNPRYQVTQFGKPVTLSCSQTLNHNVMYWYQQKSSQAPKLLFHYYDKDFNNEADTPDNFQSRRPNTSFCFLDIRSPGLGDTAMYLCATSRSGGVGEQYFGPGTRLTVT.